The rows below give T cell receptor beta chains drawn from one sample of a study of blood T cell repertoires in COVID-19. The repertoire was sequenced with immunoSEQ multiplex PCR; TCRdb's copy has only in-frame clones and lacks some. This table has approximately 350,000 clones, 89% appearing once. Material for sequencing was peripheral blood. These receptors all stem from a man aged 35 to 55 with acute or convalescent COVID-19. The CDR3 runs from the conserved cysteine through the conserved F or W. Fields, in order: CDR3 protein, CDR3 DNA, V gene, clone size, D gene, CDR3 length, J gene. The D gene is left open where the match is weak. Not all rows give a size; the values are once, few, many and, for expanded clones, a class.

CASSQVLAGVVDEQFF	TGTGCCAGCAGCCAAGTACTAGCGGGAGTGGTTGATGAGCAGTTCTTC	TRBV3-1/TRBV3-2	once	TRBD2	16	TRBJ2-1
CATLRSSGNTIYF	TGTGCCACCCTAAGGAGCTCTGGAAACACCATATATTTT	TRBV6-5	-	-	13	TRBJ1-3
CSVAVGRGRADTGELFF	TGCAGCGTTGCCGTGGGTCGAGGGAGGGCCGACACCGGGGAGCTGTTTTTT	TRBV29-1	-	TRBD2	17	TRBJ2-2
CASSPGQGSQQPQHF	TGTGCCAGCTCGCCGGGACAGGGATCTCAGCAGCCCCAGCATTTT	TRBV18	-	TRBD1	15	TRBJ1-5
CASSFFGGPTLDGYTF	TGTGCCAGCAGCTTCTTCGGGGGGCCAACCCTTGACGGCTACACCTTC	TRBV5-6	few	-	16	TRBJ1-2
CASSEGGAEKLFF	TGTGCCAGCAGCGAAGGGGGCGCGGAAAAACTGTTTTTT	TRBV9	-	TRBD1	13	TRBJ1-4
CASRNRDQPQHF	TGTGCCAGCAGGAACAGGGATCAGCCCCAGCATTTT	TRBV6-5	-	-	12	TRBJ1-5
CASSLSGTGNEQYF	TGTGCCAGCAGTCTATCGGGGACAGGGAACGAGCAGTACTTC	TRBV2	-	TRBD1	14	TRBJ2-7
CASSFGGGSYEQYF	TGTGCCAGCAGTTTCGGTGGAGGGTCCTACGAGCAGTACTTC	TRBV6-6	few	-	14	TRBJ2-7
CASSPGTSRYNEQFF	TGTGCCAGTAGCCCCGGGACTAGCAGGTACAATGAGCAGTTCTTC	TRBV19	-	TRBD2	15	TRBJ2-1
CSVEDYQQGGGRYGYTF	TGCAGCGTTGAAGACTACCAACAGGGTGGGGGCCGGTATGGCTACACCTTC	TRBV29-1	-	-	17	TRBJ1-2
CASSSSGGEYEKLFF	TGTGCCAGCAGCTCTTCCGGGGGGGAATATGAAAAACTGTTTTTT	TRBV7-2	-	-	15	TRBJ1-4
CASSVTGEVYEQYF	TGTGCCAGCAGCGTAACAGGGGAGGTCTACGAGCAGTACTTC	TRBV9	-	-	14	TRBJ2-7
CASSSLVNSPLHF	TGTGCCAGCAGTTCCCTCGTTAATTCACCCCTCCACTTT	TRBV27	once	-	13	TRBJ1-6
CASSLYPGAYEQYF	TGTGCCAGCAGCTTGTACCCCGGTGCCTACGAGCAGTACTTC	TRBV5-4	once	-	14	TRBJ2-7
CASSLEPRGGNQPQHF	TGTGCCAGCAGCTTGGAGCCCCGGGGTGGCAATCAGCCCCAGCATTTT	TRBV5-7	-	-	16	TRBJ1-5
CASSDSRAYQPQHF	TGTGCCAGCAGTGATTCCAGGGCTTATCAGCCCCAGCATTTT	TRBV6-1	-	-	14	TRBJ1-5
CASSYGTTREQYF	TGTGCCAGCAGTTATGGGACTACCCGCGAGCAGTACTTC	TRBV12-3/TRBV12-4	-	TRBD2	13	TRBJ2-7
CASSLAGRGYTEAFF	TGTGCCAGCAGCTTAGCCGGCAGGGGGTACACTGAAGCTTTCTTT	TRBV7-9	-	TRBD1	15	TRBJ1-1
CASSISRDTNSPLHF	TGTGCCAGTAGTATTTCCCGGGACACCAATTCACCCCTCCACTTT	TRBV19	-	-	15	TRBJ1-6
CASSPRTGDGSPLHF	TGTGCCAGCTCACCCCGGACAGGGGACGGATCACCCCTCCACTTT	TRBV18	-	TRBD1	15	TRBJ1-6
CASSQGTRILKLFF	TGTGCCAGCAGCCAAGGGACAAGAATCCTGAAACTGTTTTTT	TRBV16	-	-	14	TRBJ1-4
CASSSTGYEQYF	TGTGCCAGCAGTTCCACAGGGTACGAGCAGTACTTC	TRBV27	once	-	12	TRBJ2-7
CASSLVEASGNTIYF	TGTGCCAGCAGCTTGGTGGAGGCCTCTGGAAACACCATATATTTT	TRBV5-6	-	-	15	TRBJ1-3
CASSFWTQGSGNTIYF	TGTGCCAGCAGCTTTTGGACGCAGGGTTCTGGAAACACCATATATTTT	TRBV11-2	-	-	16	TRBJ1-3
CASSARVGQGARGYTF	TGTGCCAGCAGTGCGCGGGTGGGACAGGGGGCACGAGGCTACACCTTC	TRBV25-1	-	TRBD1	16	TRBJ1-2
CASSAWGRRLQFF	TGTGCCAGCAGCGCCTGGGGCAGGCGCCTCCAGTTCTTC	TRBV9	once	-	13	TRBJ2-1
CASSSWTSGRAWETQYF	TGTGCCAGCAGTTCCTGGACTAGCGGGAGGGCCTGGGAGACCCAGTACTTC	TRBV27	once	TRBD2	17	TRBJ2-5
CASSHPLAGTDNEQFF	TGTGCCAGCAGCCATCCTTTAGCGGGTACTGACAATGAGCAGTTCTTC	TRBV9	-	TRBD2	16	TRBJ2-1
CSVEDGAGFYGYTF	TGCAGCGTTGAAGATGGCGCAGGGTTCTATGGCTACACCTTC	TRBV29-1	-	-	14	TRBJ1-2
CASSPGGFGTYNSPLHF	TGTGCCAGCAGCCCCGGGGGTTTCGGGACCTATAATTCACCCCTCCACTTT	TRBV13	-	-	17	TRBJ1-6
CASTEDTPSVNEKLFF	TGTGCCAGCACCGAGGACACCCCGTCAGTTAATGAAAAACTGTTTTTT	TRBV2	-	-	16	TRBJ1-4
CASSPATGSNYGYTF	TGTGCCAGTAGTCCGGCGACAGGGTCTAACTATGGCTACACCTTC	TRBV19	-	TRBD1	15	TRBJ1-2
CASSARGGDTQYF	TGTGCCAGTAGTGCTCGAGGGGGAGATACGCAGTATTTT	TRBV19	-	-	13	TRBJ2-3
CASSWDRGFYGYTF	TGTGCCAGCAGTTGGGACAGGGGGTTCTATGGCTACACCTTC	TRBV28	-	TRBD1	14	TRBJ1-2
CASSPGTGGAAGYTF	TGTGCCAGCAGTCCAGGGACAGGGGGCGCCGCTGGCTACACCTTC	TRBV27	-	TRBD1	15	TRBJ1-2
CASSGQGINEQFF	TGTGCCAGTAGCGGACAGGGGATAAATGAGCAGTTCTTC	TRBV19	-	TRBD1	13	TRBJ2-1
CASSQRTGGEYEQYF	TGCGCCAGCAGCCAACGGACAGGGGGCGAATACGAGCAGTACTTC	TRBV4-3	-	TRBD1	15	TRBJ2-7
CASSLGSTASGANVLTF	TGCGCCAGCAGCTTGGGTTCGACAGCCTCTGGGGCCAACGTCCTGACTTTC	TRBV5-1	-	-	17	TRBJ2-6
CASSLDSQGVFF	TGTGCCAGCAGCTTGGATTCGCAGGGGGTGTTCTTC	TRBV5-4	once	TRBD1	12	TRBJ2-1
CASSLRPGGELFF	TGTGCCAGCAGTCTACGACCGGGCGGGGAGCTGTTTTTT	TRBV6-5	-	-	13	TRBJ2-2
CASRGTERAFSPLHF	TGTGCCAGCAGGGGGACGGAGCGGGCTTTTTCACCCCTCCACTTT	TRBV2	few	-	15	TRBJ1-6
CASSFRTLHSGNTIYF	TGTGCCAGCAGCTTTCGAACGTTACACTCTGGAAACACCATATATTTT	TRBV11-2	-	-	16	TRBJ1-3
CASSQLAIAGFRSEQFF	TGTGCCAGCAGCCAATTGGCGATAGCGGGATTTAGGAGTGAGCAGTTCTTC	TRBV3-1/TRBV3-2	-	TRBD2	17	TRBJ2-1
CASRSTRPYGYTF	TGTGCCAGCAGATCGACAAGACCCTATGGCTACACCTTC	TRBV27	-	-	13	TRBJ1-2